This T cell receptor (beta chain) was retrieved from a study of cytomegalovirus exposure and HLA in healthy donors. The wider study: Samples from HLA-typed donors yielded around 79 million unique TCRs in an early data release.

Study conclusions and caveats: In a later analysis, V- and J-gene trimming of beta chains associated with a DCLRE1C missense variant, replicated independently. Earlier findings revealed that most TCR beta V segments proved productive either about 90% or about 30% of the time. Reports indicated that the classifier achieved high specificity and sensitivity in diagnosing cytomegalovirus status.

PCR used 60 Vbeta primers and 13 Jbeta primers. This table comes from immunoSEQ multiplex PCR, and its TCRdb copy is limited to in-frame clones, with some not included. Of 200,000 to 250,000 clones listed, around 79% are singletons. V dropped 8 bases and J dropped 4 bases, with 14 bases sitting between them. This CDR3 has 14 residues. Germline V gene data show CDR1 as MNHEY and CDR2 as SMNVEV (reference sequence). Note on this clone: The antigen is unknown.

The sequencing input was PBMCs. The TCR sequence derives from a girl aged 2 to 10 in good health and CMV-seronegative. The chain is built from TRBV27 and TRBJ2-2, with D tentatively TRBD2 (6 bases). CDR3 DNA: TGTGCCAGCGCTCATCCGGGAGCCACCGGGGAGCTGTTTTTT. The encoded protein is CASAHPGATGELFF.